These 6 T cell receptor beta chains were sequenced from one sample in a study of CD8 T cells in ankylosing spondylitis. Study conclusions and caveats: Seemingly distinctive of ankylosing spondylitis blood was a TCR beta motif formed by eight highly homologous variants.

No antigen has been assigned to these receptors. Via MiXCR, TCRdb re-called the 5' RACE reads, giving one row per CDR3 protein. The sample has some 840,000 distinct CDR3 sequences, roughly 10% seen once. The material sequenced was blood, either unsorted or a sorted T cell fraction (not recorded which). The receptors were gathered from a male donor with ankylosing spondylitis.

V and J are TRBV5-1 and TRBJ2-2, with 15 bases lining up with TRBD2. Germline CDR1 is SGHRS and CDR2 is YFSETQ. V lost 5 bases to trimming and J lost 6 bases; unmatched junction nucleotides: 5. The CDR3 covers 16 residues. The CDR3 spells CASRRGLAGGAGELFF. The CDR3 DNA reads as TGCGCCAGCAGGCGGGGACTAGCGGGAGGAGCCGGGGAGCTGTTTTTT.

This clonotype was picked up a small number of times. The chain couples TRBV4-3 to TRBJ1-2, with 7 nucleotides matching TRBD1. The V gene's germline CDR1 is LGHNA and CDR2 YSLEER. The junction had 8 bases not matched to a gene; V was cut back by 1 base and J by 3 bases. This CDR3 region has 16 residues. CDR3 coding DNA: TGCGCCAGCAGCCAAGGCGCAGGGGGACGAGACTATGGCTACACCTTC. Translating gives CASSQGAGGRDYGYTF.

V usage is TRBV5-1 and J usage is TRBJ2-5; possible D gene TRBD1, 5 bases. This CDR3 spans 13 amino acids. Germline-derived CDR1 and CDR2 are SGHRS and YFSETQ. Between the trimmed V and J ends, which lost 4 bases and 3 bases, there was a span of 10 bases. The DNA for the CDR3 is TGCGCCAGCAGCACTGACAGAAAAGAGACCCAGTACTTC. Residues: CASSTDRKETQYF.

The CDR3 coding sequence is TGTGCCAGCAGCCAAGGGGTGGAGGCAAATGAGGCTTTCTTT. Protein sequence: CASSQGVEANEAFF. The chain recombines TRBV3-1 with TRBJ1-1; D is ambiguous. CDR1 and CDR2 from the germline V gene are LGHDT and YNNKEL (reference sequence). This CDR3 spans 14 amino acids. With 1 base removed from V and 11 bases from J, the gap between germline ends came to 17 bases.

There are many counts of this clonotype. V usage is TRBV5-1 and J usage is TRBJ1-1; D is possibly TRBD1 (6 bases). Per germline, CDR1 SGHRS and CDR2 YFSETQ. Trimming removed 2 bases from V and 1 base from J, with 15 bases in between. The CDR3 totals 16 residues. The CDR3 region has the DNA TGCGCCAGCAGCTTCGGAGATCACAGGGAGAACACTGAAGCTTTCTTT. Its protein product is CASSFGDHRENTEAFF.

This clonotype was counted only a few times. The chain couples TRBV20-1 to TRBJ2-3; D may be TRBD1 (5 bases). The ends were cut back, 4 bases at V and 2 bases at J, with 16 bases in the middle. Germline V lookup: CDR1 DFQATT, CDR2 SNEGSKA (reference sequence). This CDR3 is 15 amino acids long. This CDR3 reads CSANRPTGATDTQYF. The CDR3 DNA follows: TGCAGTGCTAACCGCCCCACAGGAGCCACAGATACGCAGTATTTT.